A single sample gave rise to the 10 T cell receptor beta chains below, sequenced in a study of blood T cell repertoires in COVID-19. Generated by immunoSEQ multiplex PCR, the TCRdb table keeps only in-frame clones and is missing some. The sample lists 100,000 to 150,000 clones; less than 90% were seen once. The sample taken for sequencing was peripheral blood. The receptors stem from a man aged 55 to 70 with acute or convalescent COVID-19.

This chain uses TRBV9 with TRBJ1-1; D gene unclear. The germline CDR1 and CDR2 sequences are SGDLS and YYNGEE. The CDR3 is 14 residues long. Trimming took 0 bases from V and 2 from J, leaving 8 bases between them. The CDR3 DNA follows: TGTGCCAGCAGCGTAGCTCTAGGTAACACTGAAGCTTTCTTT. Its protein is CASSVALGNTEAFF.

The genes are TRBV29-1 and TRBJ1-2, with D possibly being TRBD1 (5 bases). The CDR3 has 13 amino acids. Between the trimmed V and J ends, which lost 4 bases and 8 bases, there was a span of 17 bases. Looked up from germline, CDR1 is SQVTM and CDR2 is ANQGSEA. The CDR3 loop is CSVGRYTGDGYTF. The DNA for the CDR3 is TGCAGCGTTGGTCGGTACACGGGGGACGGCTACACCTTC.

The V call is TRBV11-2, the J call TRBJ2-7; 10 nucleotides align to TRBD1. Unmatched junction bases numbered 1, after V lost 1 base and J lost 4 bases. This CDR3 spans 14 amino acids. Germline V gene lookup returns CDR1 SGHAT and CDR2 FQNNGV. CDR3 loop: CASSLGTGGYEQYF. CDR3 coding DNA: TGTGCCAGCAGCTTAGGGACAGGGGGATACGAGCAGTACTTC.

This clone was detected only once. The chain employs TRBV19 and TRBJ2-2; tentative D call: TRBD1 (6 bases). Trimming shortened V by 8 bases and J by 2 bases, and 12 bases separated the two germline ends. CDR1 and CDR2 from the germline V gene are LNHDA and SQIVND (reference sequence). The CDR3 runs to 14 residues. The CDR3 protein is CASGHRVNTGELFF. In DNA form, the CDR3 reads TGTGCCAGTGGGCACAGGGTCAACACCGGGGAGCTGTTTTTT.

The rearrangement uses TRBV18 and TRBJ1-1, with 9 bases identical to TRBD1. CDR1 is KGHSH and CDR2 is LQKENI in the germline V gene. Trimming cost V 3 bases and J 1 base; bases outside gene matches: 12. The length of the CDR3 is 18 residues. The CDR3 reads CASSPRGGQGRRNTEAFF. CDR3 DNA sequence: TGTGCCAGCTCACCCCGAGGTGGACAGGGGAGGAGGAACACTGAAGCTTTCTTT.

V and J are TRBV5-4 and TRBJ2-5; D is unresolved. Germline values: CDR1 SGHNT, CDR2 YYREEE (reference sequence). V was shortened by 3 bases and J by 0 bases, with 9 bases between the two germline ends. The CDR3 runs 14 residues. This CDR3 reads CASSSRRDQETQYF. CDR3 nucleotide sequence: TGTGCCAGCAGCTCCCGACGGGACCAAGAGACCCAGTACTTC. Complete variable domain (other parts from reference TRBV5-4 and TRBJ2-5): ETGVTQSPTHLIKTRGQQVTLRCSSQSGHNTVSWYQQALGQGPQFIFQYYREEENGRGNFPPRFSGLQFPNYSSELNVNALELDDSALYLCASSSRRDQETQYFGPGTRLLVL.

As DNA, the CDR3 is TGTGCCAGCAGTTACTCGACTAGCGGGAGGGCCTTGGCTAATGAGCAGTTCTTC. It translates to CASSYSTSGRALANEQFF. The genes are TRBV6-2 or TRBV6-3 and TRBJ2-1; TRBD2 matches 14 bases. This CDR3 has 18 amino acids. J was trimmed by 7 bases and V by 0 bases; bases with no gene match: 8. CDR1 and CDR2 (germline): MNHEY, SVGEGT.

This clone was counted once. This chain connects TRBV5-1 to TRBJ2-2; TRBD2 might be the D (7 bases). Germline CDR1 SGHRS, CDR2 YFSETQ. Trimming left V 0 bases short and J 6 bases short, with 12 bases between. CDR3 length equals 15 residues. The CDR3 DNA is TGCGCCAGCAGCTTGGAAGCCGGGGGGCCCGGGGAGCTGTTTTTT. Translated: CASSLEAGGPGELFF.

This chain connects TRBV10-3 to TRBJ1-5; D remains unclear. This CDR3 is 14 amino acids long. Germline V CDR1 and CDR2: ENHRY, SYGVKD. V shed 0 bases and J shed 4 bases, with 7 bases lying between them. CDR3 in amino acids: CAISESRGNQPQHF. CDR3 nucleotides: TGTGCCATCAGTGAGTCACGGGGAAATCAGCCCCAGCATTTT.

The genes are TRBV19 and TRBJ2-5; 10 nucleotides line up with TRBD1. The trim removed 5 bases at V and 7 bases at J, leaving 16 bases unmatched. Per germline, CDR1 LNHDA and CDR2 SQIVND (reference sequence). The CDR3 sequence is 17 residues long. In nucleotides, the CDR3 is TGTGCCAGTAGTCAACCCCCGCCGGGACAGGGGTCTCGGACCCAGTACTTC. Translating gives CASSQPPPGQGSRTQYF.